These 15 T cell receptor beta chains were all obtained from the same sample, sequenced in a study of T cells in Graves' hyperthyroidism and ophthalmopathy. Regions amplified from RNA transcripts were the TCR beta CDR3 regions. HTBI primers were employed in a first-round RT-PCR of the TCR CDR3. TCRdb analysed the multiplex PCR reads with MiXCR anew, one entry per CDR3 protein. This sample yields over 250,000 distinct CDR3 sequences, of which about 25% are seen a single time; approximately 30% belongs to the top ten. Sequences were obtained from blood. These receptors were obtained from a man in his forties or fifties with Graves' hyperthyroidism that later progressed to Graves' ophthalmopathy.

This clonotype was detected once. This chain's CDR3 is CASGRSGTNTGELFF. CDR3 coding DNA: TGTGCCAGCGGCCGTAGCGGGACTAACACCGGGGAGCTGTTTTTT. This sequence joins TRBV6-1 and TRBJ2-2; TRBD2 agrees at 8 bases. The CDR3 consists of 15 residues. Trimming at V came to 8 bases and at J to 2 bases, leaving 7 bases not matched to a gene. CDR1 MNHNS and CDR2 SASEGT come from the germline V gene.

This clonotype was observed at least ten times. The chain recombines TRBV6-2 or TRBV6-3 with TRBJ2-7; D may match TRBD1 or TRBD2 (5 bases each). Germline CDR1 MNHEY, CDR2 SVGEGT. Trimming removed 3 bases from V and 2 bases from J, with 11 bases in between. The CDR3 contains 14 residues. The CDR3 sequence: CASSYSPGPYEQYF. The CDR3 coding sequence is TGTGCCAGCAGTTATTCTCCGGGACCCTACGAGCAGTACTTC.

This clonotype came up many times. The J gene is TRBJ2-7, the V gene TRBV29-1; D may be TRBD1 (6 bases). V gave up 6 bases and J gave up 3 bases, with 18 bases separating them. The CDR3 sequence is 14 residues long. The germline CDR1 and CDR2 sequences are SQVTM and ANQGSEA. The CDR3 region is CSVARSDSFYEQYF. The CDR3 nucleotides are TGCAGCGTCGCCCGCTCGGACAGCTTCTACGAGCAGTACTTC.

This clonotype was counted at least ten times. This sequence joins TRBV12-3 or TRBV12-4 and TRBJ1-5; TRBD1 matches at 7 bases. V lost 5 bases and J lost 1; bases outside the gene matches: 5. The CDR3 sequence is 15 residues long. CDR3 sequence: CASSLGQLSNQPQHF. In DNA form, the CDR3 reads TGTGCCAGCAGTCTGGGACAGTTGAGCAATCAGCCCCAGCATTTT.

This clonotype came up many times. The gene calls are TRBV28 and TRBJ2-7; a weak D match, TRBD2 (6 bases). The germline V gene has CDR1 MDHEN and CDR2 SYDVKM. CDR3 length equals 18 residues. V gave up 2 bases and J gave up 4 bases, with 24 bases separating them. For the CDR3, the DNA is TGTGCCAGCAGTTTAGGGGGACTCACATCGACCCGAACGTACGAGCAGTACTTC. Translation: CASSLGGLTSTRTYEQYF.

In its sample, this clonotype was seen many times. As DNA, the CDR3 is TGCGCCAGCAGCCCAAGCTGGGGGGCAAACACTGAAGCTTTCTTT. The encoded protein is CASSPSWGANTEAFF. The chain employs TRBV4-1 and TRBJ1-1; D perhaps matches TRBD1 (6 bases). CDR3 length: 15 residues. V was shortened by 4 bases and J by 2 bases, with 14 bases between the two germline ends. Germline CDR1 reads MGHRA; CDR2 reads YSYEKL.

In this sample, this clonotype turned up many times. CDR3 nucleotides: TGTGCCAGCAGCCACCGGGACCGAGGAGAGACCCAGTACTTC. Translated, it gives CASSHRDRGETQYF. The chain carries TRBV7-6 and TRBJ2-5; D is possibly TRBD1 or TRBD2 (5 bases each). Between the trimmed V and J ends, which lost 5 bases and 4 bases, there was a span of 14 bases. Germline lookup yields CDR1 SGHVS and CDR2 FNYEAQ. The CDR3 has 14 residues.

This clonotype showed up many times. The chain combines TRBV7-2 with TRBJ2-7; 8 nucleotides line up with TRBD1. V lost 3 bases, J lost 6 bases, and 7 bases stayed unmatched. The germline V gene has CDR1 SGHTA and CDR2 FQGNSA. CDR3 length: 14 residues. The CDR3 DNA reads as TGTGCCAGCAGCTTCGACAGGGGTCTGGGCGAGCAGTACTTC. It specifies CASSFDRGLGEQYF.

This clonotype appeared many times. The V and J genes are TRBV18 and TRBJ1-1; D unresolved. V was clipped by 1 base and J by 1 base, with 13 bases between them. Germline CDR1 reads KGHSH; CDR2 reads LQKENI. This CDR3 comprises 16 residues. The DNA for the CDR3 is TGTGCCAGCTCACCACAAATTGGGAGGGAGAACACTGAAGCTTTCTTT. Amino acid sequence: CASSPQIGRENTEAFF.

Many counts were recorded for this clonotype. J is TRBJ2-5 and V is TRBV24-1; possibly TRBD1 for D (6 bases). This CDR3 has 15 amino acids. Germline CDR1 KGHDR, CDR2 SFDVKD. V was cut by 1 base and J by 4 bases, with 12 bases left in between. The CDR3 DNA follows: TGTGCCACCAGTGATTTTGAGACAGGAGGAGAGACCCAGTACTTC. It translates to CATSDFETGGETQYF.

This chain uses TRBV5-1 with TRBJ2-7; perhaps TRBD2 as D (5 bases). V gave up 0 bases and J gave up 3 bases, with 13 bases separating them. Germline lookup yields CDR1 SGHRS and CDR2 YFSETQ. The CDR3 contains 15 residues. The CDR3: CASSLVGREVYEQYF. CDR3 DNA: TGCGCCAGCAGCTTGGTGGGTCGGGAAGTCTACGAGCAGTACTTC.

This clonotype was seen ten or more times. The chain is built from TRBV5-1 and TRBJ1-1; D is undetermined. Per the germline V gene, CDR1 is SGHRS and CDR2 is YFSETQ. The CDR3 loop spans 14 amino acids. The V gene lost 4 bases and the J gene lost 2 bases, with 12 bases spanning the gap. This CDR3 reads CASSNSAINTEAFF. CDR3 DNA sequence: TGCGCCAGCAGCAACTCGGCCATCAACACTGAAGCTTTCTTT.

This chain connects TRBV27 to TRBJ2-5, with D uncertain. V lost 3 bases, J lost 1 base, and 6 bases lay in between. This CDR3 is built from 13 residues. Germline lookup yields CDR1 MNHEY and CDR2 SMNVEV (reference sequence). This CDR3 is CASSFHFQETQYF. The CDR3 DNA sequence: TGTGCCAGCAGTTTTCACTTCCAAGAGACCCAGTACTTC.

In this sample, this clonotype turned up many times. The chain has TRBV20-1 and TRBJ1-3; D is unresolved. The CDR3 is 14 residues long. V was shortened by 3 bases and J by 0 bases, with 9 bases between the two germline ends. From germline, CDR1 is DFQATT and CDR2 SNEGSKA (reference sequence). Here the CDR3 reads CSARAASSGNTIYF. Here the CDR3 DNA reads TGCAGTGCTAGGGCAGCTTCCTCTGGAAACACCATATATTTT.

This clonotype has a count of ten or more. The V gene is TRBV11-2, the J gene TRBJ2-2; no reliable D call. The V end lost 4 bases, the J end lost 1 base, and 10 bases lay between the germline ends. The V gene's germline CDR1 is SGHAT and CDR2 FQNNGV. The CDR3 length is 15 residues. The CDR3 coding sequence is TGTGCCAGCAGCTCGGGTTGGGGGAACACCGGGGAGCTGTTTTTT. Its translation: CASSSGWGNTGELFF. Full variable domain (missing parts from reference TRBV11-2 and TRBJ2-2): EAGVAQSPRYKIIEKRQSVAFWCNPISGHATLYWYQQILGQGPKLLIQFQNNGVVDDSQLPKDRFSAERLKGVDSTLKIQPAKLEDSAVYLCASSSGWGNTGELFFGEGSRLTVL.